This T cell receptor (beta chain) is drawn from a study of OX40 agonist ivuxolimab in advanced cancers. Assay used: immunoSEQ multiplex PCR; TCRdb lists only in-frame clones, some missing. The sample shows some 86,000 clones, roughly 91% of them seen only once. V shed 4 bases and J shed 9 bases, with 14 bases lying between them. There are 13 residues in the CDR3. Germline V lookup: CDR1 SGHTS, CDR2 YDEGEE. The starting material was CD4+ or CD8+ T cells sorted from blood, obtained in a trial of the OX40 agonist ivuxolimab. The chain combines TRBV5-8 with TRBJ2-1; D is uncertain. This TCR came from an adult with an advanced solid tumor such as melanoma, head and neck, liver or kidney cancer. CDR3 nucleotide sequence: TGTGCCAGCAGCCAGTACAACCTGGCTGAGCAGTTCTTC. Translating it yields CASSQYNLAEQFF.